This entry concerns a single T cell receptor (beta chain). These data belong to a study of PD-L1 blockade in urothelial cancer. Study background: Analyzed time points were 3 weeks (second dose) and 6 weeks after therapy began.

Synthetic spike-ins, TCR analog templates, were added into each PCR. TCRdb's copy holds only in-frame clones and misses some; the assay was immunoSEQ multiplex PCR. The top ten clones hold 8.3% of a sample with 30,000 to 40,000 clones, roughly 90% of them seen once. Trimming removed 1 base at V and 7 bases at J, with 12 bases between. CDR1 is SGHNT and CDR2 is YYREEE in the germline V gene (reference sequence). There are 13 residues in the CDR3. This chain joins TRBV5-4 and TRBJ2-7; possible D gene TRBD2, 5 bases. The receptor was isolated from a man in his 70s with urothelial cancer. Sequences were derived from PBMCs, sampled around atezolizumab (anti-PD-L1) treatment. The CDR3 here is CASSLIQGGEQYF. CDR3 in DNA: TGTGCCAGCAGCTTGATCCAAGGCGGGGAGCAGTACTTC.